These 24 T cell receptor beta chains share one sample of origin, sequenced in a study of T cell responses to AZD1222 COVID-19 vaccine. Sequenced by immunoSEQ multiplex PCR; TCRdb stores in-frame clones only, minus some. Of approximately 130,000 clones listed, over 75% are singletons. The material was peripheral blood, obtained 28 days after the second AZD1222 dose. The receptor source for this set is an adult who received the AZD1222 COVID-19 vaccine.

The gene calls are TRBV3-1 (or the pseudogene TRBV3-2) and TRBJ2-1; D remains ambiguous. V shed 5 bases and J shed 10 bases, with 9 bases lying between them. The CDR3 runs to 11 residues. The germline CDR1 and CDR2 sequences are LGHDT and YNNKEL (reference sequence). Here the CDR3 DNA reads TGTGCCAGCAGCACCTACCGAGAGCAGTTCTTC. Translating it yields CASSTYREQFF.

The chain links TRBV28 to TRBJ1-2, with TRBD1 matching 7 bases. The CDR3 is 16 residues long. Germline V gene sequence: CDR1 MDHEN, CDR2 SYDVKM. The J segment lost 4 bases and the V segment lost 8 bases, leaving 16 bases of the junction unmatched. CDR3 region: CASSVGTYGTVYGYTF. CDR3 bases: TGTGCCAGCTCCGTGGGGACTTACGGGACAGTCTATGGCTACACCTTC.

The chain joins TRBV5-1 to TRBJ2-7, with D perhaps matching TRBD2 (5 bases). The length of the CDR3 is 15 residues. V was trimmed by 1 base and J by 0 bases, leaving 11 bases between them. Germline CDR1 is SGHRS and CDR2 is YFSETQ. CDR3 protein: CASSLNTGSSYEQYF. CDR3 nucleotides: TGCGCCAGCAGCTTGAATACGGGGAGCTCCTACGAGCAGTACTTC.

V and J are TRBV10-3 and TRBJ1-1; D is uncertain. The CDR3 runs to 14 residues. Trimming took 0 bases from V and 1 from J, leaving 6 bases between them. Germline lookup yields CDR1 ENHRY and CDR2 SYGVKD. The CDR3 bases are TGTGCCATCAGTGAGTCGGTAGGGAACACTGAAGCTTTCTTT. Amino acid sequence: CAISESVGNTEAFF.

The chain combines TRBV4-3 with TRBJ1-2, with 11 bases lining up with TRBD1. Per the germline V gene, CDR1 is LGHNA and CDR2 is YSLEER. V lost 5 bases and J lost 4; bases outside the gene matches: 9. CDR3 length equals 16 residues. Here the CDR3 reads CASSGRDRGSGYGYTF. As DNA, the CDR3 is TGCGCCAGCAGCGGTCGGGACAGGGGGTCCGGCTATGGCTACACCTTC.

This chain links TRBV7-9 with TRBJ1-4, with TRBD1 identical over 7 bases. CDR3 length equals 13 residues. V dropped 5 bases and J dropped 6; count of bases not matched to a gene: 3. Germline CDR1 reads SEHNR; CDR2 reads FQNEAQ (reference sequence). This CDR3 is CASSEGADEKLFF. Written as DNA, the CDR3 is TGTGCCAGCAGCGAGGGGGCGGATGAAAAACTGTTTTTT.

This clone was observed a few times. The CDR3: CASSFGLAGGYYNEQFF. The CDR3 DNA is TGTGCCAGCAGCTTTGGGTTAGCGGGAGGATACTACAATGAGCAGTTCTTC. The V and J genes are TRBV11-2 and TRBJ2-1; TRBD2 aligns across 10 bases. Germline assignment: CDR1 SGHAT and CDR2 FQNNGV. The CDR3 covers 17 residues. The J segment lost 3 bases and the V segment lost 3 bases, leaving 8 bases of the junction unmatched.

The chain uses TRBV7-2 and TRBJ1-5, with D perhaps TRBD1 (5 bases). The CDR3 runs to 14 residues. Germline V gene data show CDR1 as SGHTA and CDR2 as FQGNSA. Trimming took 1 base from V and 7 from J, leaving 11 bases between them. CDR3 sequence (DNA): TGTGCCAGCAGCTTAGGGGCAGCAGGGCAGCCCCAGCATTTT. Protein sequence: CASSLGAAGQPQHF. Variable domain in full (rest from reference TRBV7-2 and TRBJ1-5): GAGVSQSPSNKVTEKGKDVELRCDPISGHTALYWYRQSLGQGLEFLIYFQGNSAPDKSGLPSDRFSAERTGGSVSTLTIQRTQQEDSAVYLCASSLGAAGQPQHFGDGTRLSIL.

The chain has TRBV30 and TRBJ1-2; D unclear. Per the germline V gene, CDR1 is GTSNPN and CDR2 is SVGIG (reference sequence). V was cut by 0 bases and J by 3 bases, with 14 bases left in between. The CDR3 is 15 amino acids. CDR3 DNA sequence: TGTGCCTGGAGTGTAGGGTCCTGGAGGCACTATGGCTACACCTTC. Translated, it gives CAWSVGSWRHYGYTF.

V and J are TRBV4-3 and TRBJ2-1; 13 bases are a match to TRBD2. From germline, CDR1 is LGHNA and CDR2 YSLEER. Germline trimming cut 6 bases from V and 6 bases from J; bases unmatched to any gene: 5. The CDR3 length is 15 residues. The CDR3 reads CASSATSGGVNEQFF. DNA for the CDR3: TGCGCCAGCAGTGCAACTAGCGGGGGGGTCAATGAGCAGTTCTTC.

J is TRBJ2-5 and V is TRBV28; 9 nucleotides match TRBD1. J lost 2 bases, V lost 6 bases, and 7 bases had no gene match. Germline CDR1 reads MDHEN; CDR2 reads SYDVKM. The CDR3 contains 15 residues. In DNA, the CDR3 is TGTGCCAGCAGCCGGACAGGGGATAATCAAGAGACCCAGTACTTC. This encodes CASSRTGDNQETQYF.

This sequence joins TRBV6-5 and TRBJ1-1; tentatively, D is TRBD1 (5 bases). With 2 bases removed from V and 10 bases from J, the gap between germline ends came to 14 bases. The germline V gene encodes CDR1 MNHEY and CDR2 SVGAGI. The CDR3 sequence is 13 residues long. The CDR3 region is CASSYRGDTGAFF. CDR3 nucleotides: TGTGCCAGCAGTTACCGAGGGGATACGGGAGCTTTCTTT.

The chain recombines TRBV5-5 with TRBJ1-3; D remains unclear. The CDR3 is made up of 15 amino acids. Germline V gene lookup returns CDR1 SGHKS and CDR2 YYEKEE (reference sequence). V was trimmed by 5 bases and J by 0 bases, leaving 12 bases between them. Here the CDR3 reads CASSFGPLSGNTIYF. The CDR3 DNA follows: TGTGCCAGCAGTTTCGGACCGCTCTCTGGAAACACCATATATTTT. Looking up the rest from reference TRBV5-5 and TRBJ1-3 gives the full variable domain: DAGVTQSPTHLIKTRGQQVTLRCSPISGHKSVSWYQQVLGQGPQFIFQYYEKEERGRGNFPDRFSARQFPNYSSELNVNALLLGDSALYLCASSFGPLSGNTIYFGEGSWLTVV.

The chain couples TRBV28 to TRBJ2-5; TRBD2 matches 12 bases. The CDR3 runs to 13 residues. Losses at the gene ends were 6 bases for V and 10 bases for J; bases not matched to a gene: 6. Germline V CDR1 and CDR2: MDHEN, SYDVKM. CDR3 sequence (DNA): TGTGCCAGCAGCGCTAGCGGGAGGGATGGCCAGTACTTC. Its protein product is CASSASGRDGQYF.

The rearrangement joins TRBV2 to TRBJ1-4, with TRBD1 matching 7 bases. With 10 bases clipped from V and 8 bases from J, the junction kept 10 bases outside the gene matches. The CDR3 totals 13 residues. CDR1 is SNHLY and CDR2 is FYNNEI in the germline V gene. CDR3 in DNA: TGTGCCACAGGGGGACCGGGAGGCGAAAAACTGTTTTTT. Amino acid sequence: CATGGPGGEKLFF.

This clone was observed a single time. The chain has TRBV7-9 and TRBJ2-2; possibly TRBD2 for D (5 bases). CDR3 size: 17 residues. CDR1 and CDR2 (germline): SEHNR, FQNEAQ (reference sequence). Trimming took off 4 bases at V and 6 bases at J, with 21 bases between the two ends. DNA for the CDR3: TGTGCCAGCAGCTCAAAACGCGGGCGGGCCGGGGCCGGGGAGCTGTTTTTT. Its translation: CASSSKRGRAGAGELFF.

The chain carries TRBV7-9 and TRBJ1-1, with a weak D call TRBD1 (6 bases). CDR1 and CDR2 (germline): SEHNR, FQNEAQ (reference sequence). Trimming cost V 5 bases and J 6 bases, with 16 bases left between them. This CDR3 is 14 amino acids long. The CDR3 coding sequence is TGTGCCAGCAGCATCGTCCCCGGGGGCCCTGAAGCTTTCTTT. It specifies CASSIVPGGPEAFF.

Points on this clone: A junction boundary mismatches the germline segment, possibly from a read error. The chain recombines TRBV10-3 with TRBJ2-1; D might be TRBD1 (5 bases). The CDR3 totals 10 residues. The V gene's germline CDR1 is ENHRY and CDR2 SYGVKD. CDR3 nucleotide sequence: TGTGCCATCAGTGACGACAGCTGGCTCTTC. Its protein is CAISDDSWLF.

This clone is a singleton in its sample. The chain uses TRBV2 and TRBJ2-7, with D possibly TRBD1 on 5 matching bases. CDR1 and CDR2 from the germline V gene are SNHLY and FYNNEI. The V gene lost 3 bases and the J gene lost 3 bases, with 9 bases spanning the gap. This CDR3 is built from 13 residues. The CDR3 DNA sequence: TGTGCCAGCAGTGAGGGGCCGAGCTACGAGCAGTACTTC. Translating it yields CASSEGPSYEQYF.

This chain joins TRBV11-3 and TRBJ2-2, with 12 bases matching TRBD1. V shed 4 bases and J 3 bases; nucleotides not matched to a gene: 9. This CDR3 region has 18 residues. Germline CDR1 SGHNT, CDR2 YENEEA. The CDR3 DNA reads TGTGCCAGCAGCTCCGGGACAGGGGGCTCCTGGGACACCGGGGAGCTGTTTTTT. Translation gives CASSSGTGGSWDTGELFF.

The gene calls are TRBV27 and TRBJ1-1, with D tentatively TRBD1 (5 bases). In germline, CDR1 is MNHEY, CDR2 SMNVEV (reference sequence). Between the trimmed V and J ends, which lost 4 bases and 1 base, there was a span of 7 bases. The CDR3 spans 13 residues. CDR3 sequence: CASSWDGNTEAFF. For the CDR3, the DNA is TGTGCCAGCAGTTGGGACGGGAACACTGAAGCTTTCTTT.

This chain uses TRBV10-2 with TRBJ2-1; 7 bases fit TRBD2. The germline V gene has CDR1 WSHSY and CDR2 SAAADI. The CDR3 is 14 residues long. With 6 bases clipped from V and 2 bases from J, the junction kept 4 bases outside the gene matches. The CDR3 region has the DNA TGCGCCAGCAGGGTAGCGGGCCCCTACAATGAGCAGTTCTTC. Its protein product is CASRVAGPYNEQFF.

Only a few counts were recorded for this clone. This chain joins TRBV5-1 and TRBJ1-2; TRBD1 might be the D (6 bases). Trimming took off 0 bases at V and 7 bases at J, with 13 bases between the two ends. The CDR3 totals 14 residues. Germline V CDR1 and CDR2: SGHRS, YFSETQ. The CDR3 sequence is CASSLEVRGGGYTF. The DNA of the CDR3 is TGCGCCAGCAGCTTGGAGGTCAGGGGCGGTGGCTACACCTTC.

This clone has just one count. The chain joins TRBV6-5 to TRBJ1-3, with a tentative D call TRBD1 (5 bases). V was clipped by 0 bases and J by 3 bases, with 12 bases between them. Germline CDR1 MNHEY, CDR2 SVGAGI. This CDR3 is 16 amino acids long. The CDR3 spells CASSYSTGEYGNTIYF. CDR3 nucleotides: TGTGCCAGCAGTTACTCGACGGGGGAATATGGAAACACCATATATTTT.